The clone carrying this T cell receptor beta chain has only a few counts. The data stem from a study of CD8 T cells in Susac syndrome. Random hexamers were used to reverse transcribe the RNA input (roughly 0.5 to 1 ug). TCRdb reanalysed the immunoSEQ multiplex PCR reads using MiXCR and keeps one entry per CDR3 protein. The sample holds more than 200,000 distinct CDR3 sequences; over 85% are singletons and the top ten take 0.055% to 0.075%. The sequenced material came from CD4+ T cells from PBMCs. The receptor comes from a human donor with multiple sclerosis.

In nucleotides, the CDR3 is TGTGCCAGCAGCCATCCCCCCCCGCAGAGAACTCAGTACTTC. Encoded protein: CASSHPPPQRTQYF. This chain joins TRBV9 and TRBJ2-4; D gene unclear. Trimming cost V 4 bases and J 12 bases, with 20 bases left between them. CDR3 size: 14 residues. The germline V gene encodes CDR1 SGDLS and CDR2 YYNGEE.